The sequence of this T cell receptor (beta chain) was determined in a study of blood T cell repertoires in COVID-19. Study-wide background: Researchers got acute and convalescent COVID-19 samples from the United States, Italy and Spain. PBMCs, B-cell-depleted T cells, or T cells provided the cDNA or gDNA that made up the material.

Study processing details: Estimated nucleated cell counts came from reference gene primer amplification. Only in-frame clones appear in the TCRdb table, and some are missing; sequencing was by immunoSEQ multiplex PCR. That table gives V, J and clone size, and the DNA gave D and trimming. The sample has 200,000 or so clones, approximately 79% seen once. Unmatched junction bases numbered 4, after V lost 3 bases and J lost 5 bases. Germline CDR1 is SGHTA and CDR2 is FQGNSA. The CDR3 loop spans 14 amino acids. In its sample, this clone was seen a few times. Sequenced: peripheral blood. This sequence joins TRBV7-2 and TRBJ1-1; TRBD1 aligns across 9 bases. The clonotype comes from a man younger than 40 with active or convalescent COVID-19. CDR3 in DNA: TGTGCCAGCAGCTTGACAGGGGGTCGGACTGAAGCTTTCTTT. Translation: CASSLTGGRTEAFF.